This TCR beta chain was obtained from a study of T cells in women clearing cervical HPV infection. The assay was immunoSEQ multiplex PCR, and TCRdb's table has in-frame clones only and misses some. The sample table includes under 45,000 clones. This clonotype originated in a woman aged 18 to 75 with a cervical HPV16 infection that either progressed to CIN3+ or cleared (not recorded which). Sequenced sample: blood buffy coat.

The sequenced CDR3 bases are TGTGCCAGCAAAATAGGGGGGCCAGGGGGTGATTCACCC. Its protein is CASKIGGPGGDSP. The whole CDR3 protein reads CASKIGGPGGDSPLHF. V gene TRBV5-4 combines with J gene TRBJ1-6; 7 bases map to TRBD1. The read ends 3 residues shy of where the CDR3 ends; the end is completed using the germline J gene. The CDR3 has 16 residues. The germline gives CDR1 SGHNT, CDR2 YYREEE (reference sequence). V shed 6 bases and J 8 bases; nucleotides not matched to a gene: 14.